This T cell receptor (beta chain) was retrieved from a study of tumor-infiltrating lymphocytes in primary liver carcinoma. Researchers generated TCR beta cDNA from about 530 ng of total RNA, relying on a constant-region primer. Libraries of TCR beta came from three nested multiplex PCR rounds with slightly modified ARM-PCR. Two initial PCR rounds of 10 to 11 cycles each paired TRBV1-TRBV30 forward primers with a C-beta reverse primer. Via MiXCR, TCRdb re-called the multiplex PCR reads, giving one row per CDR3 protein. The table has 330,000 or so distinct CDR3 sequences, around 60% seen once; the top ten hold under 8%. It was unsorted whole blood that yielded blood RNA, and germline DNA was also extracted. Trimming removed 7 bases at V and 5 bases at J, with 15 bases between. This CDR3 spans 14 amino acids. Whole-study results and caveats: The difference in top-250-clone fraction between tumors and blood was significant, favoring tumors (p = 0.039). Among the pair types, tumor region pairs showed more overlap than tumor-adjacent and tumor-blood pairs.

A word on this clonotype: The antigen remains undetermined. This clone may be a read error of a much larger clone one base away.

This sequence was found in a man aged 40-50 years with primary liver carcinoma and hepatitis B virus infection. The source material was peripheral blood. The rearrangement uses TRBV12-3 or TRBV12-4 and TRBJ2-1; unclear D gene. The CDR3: CASTRIDVNNEQFF. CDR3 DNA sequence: TGTGCCAGCACCAGGATAGACGTTAACAATGAGCAGTTCTTC.